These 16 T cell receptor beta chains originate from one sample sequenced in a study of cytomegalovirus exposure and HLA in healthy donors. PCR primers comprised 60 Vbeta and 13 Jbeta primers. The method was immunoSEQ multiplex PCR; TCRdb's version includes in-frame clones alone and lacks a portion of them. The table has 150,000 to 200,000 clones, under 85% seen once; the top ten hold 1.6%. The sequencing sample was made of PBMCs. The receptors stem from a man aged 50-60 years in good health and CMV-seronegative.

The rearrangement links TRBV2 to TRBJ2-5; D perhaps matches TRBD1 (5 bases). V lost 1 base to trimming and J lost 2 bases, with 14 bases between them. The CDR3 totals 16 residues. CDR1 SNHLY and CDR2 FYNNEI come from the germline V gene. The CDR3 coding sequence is TGTGCCAGCAGTGAAGTTTGGACAAACTTACAAGAGACCCAGTACTTC. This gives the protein CASSEVWTNLQETQYF.

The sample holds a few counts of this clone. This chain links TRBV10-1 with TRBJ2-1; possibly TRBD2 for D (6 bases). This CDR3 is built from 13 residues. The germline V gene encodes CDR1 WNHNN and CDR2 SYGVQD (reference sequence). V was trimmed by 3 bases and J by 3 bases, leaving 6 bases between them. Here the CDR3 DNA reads TGCGCCAGCAGTGACGGGAGCTACAATGAGCAGTTCTTC. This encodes CASSDGSYNEQFF.

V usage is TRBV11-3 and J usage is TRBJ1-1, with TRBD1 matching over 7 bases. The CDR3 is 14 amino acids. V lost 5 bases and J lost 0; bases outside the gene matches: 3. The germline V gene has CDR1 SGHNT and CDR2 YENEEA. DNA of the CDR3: TGTGCCAGCAGCATAGGGGGCTTGAACACTGAAGCTTTCTTT. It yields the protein CASSIGGLNTEAFF.

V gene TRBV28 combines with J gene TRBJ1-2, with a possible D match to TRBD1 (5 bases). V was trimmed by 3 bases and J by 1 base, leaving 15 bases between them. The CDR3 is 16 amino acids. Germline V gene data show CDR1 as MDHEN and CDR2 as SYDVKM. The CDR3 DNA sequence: TGTGCCAGCAGTTTTGTCCTTCAGGGTTATAACTATGGCTACACCTTC. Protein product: CASSFVLQGYNYGYTF.

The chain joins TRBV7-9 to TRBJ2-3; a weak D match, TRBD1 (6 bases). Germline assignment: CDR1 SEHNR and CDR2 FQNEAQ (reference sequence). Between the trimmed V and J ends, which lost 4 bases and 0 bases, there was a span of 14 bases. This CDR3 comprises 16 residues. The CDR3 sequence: CASSWGHRTSTDTQYF. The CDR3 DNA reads TGTGCCAGCAGCTGGGGGCACCGGACTAGCACAGATACGCAGTATTTT.

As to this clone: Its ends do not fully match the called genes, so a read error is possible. In nucleotides, the CDR3 is TGTGCCAGCAGTTACTTGACTAGCGGGTTGGACTTC. Residues: CASSYLTSGLDF. This chain uses TRBV6-6 with TRBJ2-4; TRBD2 aligns across 10 bases. The CDR3 contains 12 residues. Germline-derived CDR1 and CDR2 are MNHNY and SVGAGI (reference sequence).

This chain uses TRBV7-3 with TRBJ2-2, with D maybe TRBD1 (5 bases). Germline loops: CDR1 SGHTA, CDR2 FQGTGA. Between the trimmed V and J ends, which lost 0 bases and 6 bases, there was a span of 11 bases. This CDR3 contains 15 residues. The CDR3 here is CASSLTMGRSGELFF. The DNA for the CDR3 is TGTGCCAGCAGCTTAACCATGGGGCGTTCCGGGGAGCTGTTTTTT.

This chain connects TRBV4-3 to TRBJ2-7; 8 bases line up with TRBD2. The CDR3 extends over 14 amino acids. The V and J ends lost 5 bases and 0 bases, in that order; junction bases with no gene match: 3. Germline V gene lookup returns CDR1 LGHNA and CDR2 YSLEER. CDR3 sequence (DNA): TGCGCCAGCAGCTCCGGGACTAGCTCCTACGAGCAGTACTTC. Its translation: CASSSGTSSYEQYF.

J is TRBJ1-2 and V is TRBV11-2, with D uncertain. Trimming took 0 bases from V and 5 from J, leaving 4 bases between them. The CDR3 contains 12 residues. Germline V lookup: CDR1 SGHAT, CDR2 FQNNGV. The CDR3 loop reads CASSLDRYGYTF. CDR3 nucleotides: TGTGCCAGCAGCTTAGACCGGTATGGCTACACCTTC.

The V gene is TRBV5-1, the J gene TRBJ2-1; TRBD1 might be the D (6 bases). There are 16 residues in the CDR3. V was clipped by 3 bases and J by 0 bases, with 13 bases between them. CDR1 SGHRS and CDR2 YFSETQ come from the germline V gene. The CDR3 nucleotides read TGCGCCAGCAGCTCGCAGGGGATCAGCTCCTACAATGAGCAGTTCTTC. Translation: CASSSQGISSYNEQFF. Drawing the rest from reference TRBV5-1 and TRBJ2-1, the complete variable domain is KAGVTQTPRYLIKTRGQQVTLSCSPISGHRSVSWYQQTPGQGLQFLFEYFSETQRNKGNFPGRFSGRQFSNSRSEMNVSTLELGDSALYLCASSSQGISSYNEQFFGPGTRLTVL.

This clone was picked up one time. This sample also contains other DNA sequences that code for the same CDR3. Written as DNA, the CDR3 is TGTGCCAGCAGCTTGGATAGGGGAGAGACCCAGTACTTC. Its translation is CASSLDRGETQYF. V gene TRBV5-4 combines with J gene TRBJ2-5; TRBD1 might be the D (5 bases). The CDR3 runs 13 residues. V lost 0 bases and J 4 bases, leaving 7 bases between the germline ends. Germline V gene sequence: CDR1 SGHNT, CDR2 YYREEE (reference sequence).

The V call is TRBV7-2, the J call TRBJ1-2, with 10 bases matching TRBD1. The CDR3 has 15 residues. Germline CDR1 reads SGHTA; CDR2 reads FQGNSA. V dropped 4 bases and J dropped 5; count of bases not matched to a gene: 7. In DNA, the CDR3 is TGTGCCAGCAGCTCCTCCTCGGGACAGGGGTATGGCTACACCTTC. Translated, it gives CASSSSSGQGYGYTF.

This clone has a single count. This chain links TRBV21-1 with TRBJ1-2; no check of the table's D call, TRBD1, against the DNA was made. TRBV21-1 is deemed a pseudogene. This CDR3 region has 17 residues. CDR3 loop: CASSLTGGAVPNYGYTF. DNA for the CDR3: TGTGCCAGCAGCTTAACAGGGGGCGCCGTCCCTAACTATGGCTACACCTTC.

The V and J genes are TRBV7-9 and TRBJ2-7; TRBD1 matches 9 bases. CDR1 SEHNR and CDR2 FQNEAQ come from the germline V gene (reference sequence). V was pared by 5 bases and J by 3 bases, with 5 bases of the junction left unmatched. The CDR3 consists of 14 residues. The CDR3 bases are TGTGCCAGCAGCAAGGGACAGGGAATCTACGAGCAGTACTTC. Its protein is CASSKGQGIYEQYF.

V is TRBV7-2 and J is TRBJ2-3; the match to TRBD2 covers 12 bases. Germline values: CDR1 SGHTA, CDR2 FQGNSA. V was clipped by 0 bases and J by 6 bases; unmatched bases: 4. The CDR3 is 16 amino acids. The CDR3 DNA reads TGTGCCAGCAGCTTAGCGGCTAGCGGGAGGGGGGATACGCAGTATTTT. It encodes CASSLAASGRGDTQYF. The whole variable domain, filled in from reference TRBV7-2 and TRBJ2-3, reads GAGVSQSPSNKVTEKGKDVELRCDPISGHTALYWYRQSLGQGLEFLIYFQGNSAPDKSGLPSDRFSAERTGGSVSTLTIQRTQQEDSAVYLCASSLAASGRGDTQYFGPGTRLTVL.

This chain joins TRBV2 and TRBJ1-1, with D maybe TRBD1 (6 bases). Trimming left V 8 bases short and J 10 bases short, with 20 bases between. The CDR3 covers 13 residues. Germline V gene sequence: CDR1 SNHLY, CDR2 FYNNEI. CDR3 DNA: TGTGCCAGCCGCAGACAGGTAGAATCGGTAGCTTTCTTT. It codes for CASRRQVESVAFF.